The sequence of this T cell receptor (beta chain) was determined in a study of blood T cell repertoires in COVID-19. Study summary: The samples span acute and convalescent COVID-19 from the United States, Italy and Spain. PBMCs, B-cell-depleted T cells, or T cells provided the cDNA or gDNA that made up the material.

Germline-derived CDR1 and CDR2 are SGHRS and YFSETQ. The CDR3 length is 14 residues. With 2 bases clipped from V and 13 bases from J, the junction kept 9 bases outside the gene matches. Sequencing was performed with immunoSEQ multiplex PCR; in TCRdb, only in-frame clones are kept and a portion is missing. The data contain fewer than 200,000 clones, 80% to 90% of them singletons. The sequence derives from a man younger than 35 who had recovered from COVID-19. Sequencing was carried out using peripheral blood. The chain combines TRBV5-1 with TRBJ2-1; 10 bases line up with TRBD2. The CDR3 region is CASSLSLAGEEQFF. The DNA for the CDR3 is TGCGCCAGCAGCTTATCGCTAGCGGGAGAGGAACAGTTCTTC.